The 9 T cell receptor beta chains in this list originate from one sample, sequenced in a study of blood T cell repertoires in COVID-19. Assay used: immunoSEQ multiplex PCR; TCRdb lists only in-frame clones, some missing. This table holds roughly 300,000 clones, roughly 85% found once. Sequenced material: peripheral blood. Receptors were obtained from a human donor in a cohort sampled during active COVID-19.

V gene TRBV27 combines with J gene TRBJ1-6, with a possible D match to TRBD1 (6 bases). This CDR3 is 15 amino acids long. V lost 2 bases and J 9 bases, leaving 14 bases between the germline ends. CDR1 and CDR2 (germline): MNHEY, SMNVEV (reference sequence). The CDR3: CASSLMGHGPSPLHF. The DNA for the CDR3 is TGTGCCAGCAGTTTAATGGGACACGGGCCTTCACCCCTCCACTTT.

Comment on this clone: Other DNA sequences from this sample encode an identical CDR3 as well. The chain recombines TRBV13 with TRBJ1-2, with D tentatively TRBD1 (6 bases). Per the germline V gene, CDR1 is PRHDT and CDR2 is FYEKMQ (reference sequence). Between the trimmed V and J ends, which lost 5 bases and 2 bases, there was a span of 9 bases. This CDR3 comprises 13 residues. Written as DNA, the CDR3 is TGTGCCAGCAGCCGAACAGGGAACTATGGCTACACCTTC. This encodes CASSRTGNYGYTF. Full variable domain (remainder filled in from reference TRBV13 and TRBJ1-2): AAGVIQSPRHLIKEKRETATLKCYPIPRHDTVYWYQQGPGQDPQFLISFYEKMQSDKGSIPDRFSAQQFSDYHSELNMSSLELGDSALYFCASSRTGNYGYTFGSGTRLTVV.

The chain links TRBV5-1 to TRBJ2-2; 9 bases match TRBD1. V shed 4 bases and J 4 bases; nucleotides not matched to a gene: 5. Germline lookup yields CDR1 SGHRS and CDR2 YFSETQ. The CDR3 contains 15 residues. The CDR3 here is CASSVDRGGTGELFF. CDR3 nucleotide sequence: TGCGCCAGCAGCGTGGACAGGGGAGGCACCGGGGAGCTGTTTTTT.

The CDR3 sequence: CAWREIRGYKYEQYF. Here the CDR3 DNA reads TGTGCCTGGAGGGAAATTAGGGGCTACAAGTACGAGCAGTACTTC. This chain uses TRBV30 with TRBJ2-7; D might be TRBD1 (5 bases). V lost 3 bases to trimming and J lost 4 bases, with 19 bases between them. Germline CDR1 reads GTSNPN; CDR2 reads SVGIG (reference sequence). This CDR3 has 15 residues. Full variable domain (rest looked up from reference TRBV30 and TRBJ2-7): SQTIHQWPATLVQPVGSPLSLECTVEGTSNPNLYWYRQAAGRGLQLLFYSVGIGQISSEVPQNLSASRPQDRQFILSSKKLLLSDSGFYLCAWREIRGYKYEQYFGPGTRLTVT.

This chain links TRBV24-1 with TRBJ2-3; weak D call: TRBD1 (5 bases). The ends were cut back, 5 bases at V and 4 bases at J, with 15 bases in the middle. Germline lookup yields CDR1 KGHDR and CDR2 SFDVKD. This CDR3 is 15 amino acids long. The CDR3 region is CATSATLDRPDTQYF. In nucleotides, the CDR3 is TGTGCCACCAGTGCGACCCTTGACAGACCAGATACGCAGTATTTT.

This chain connects TRBV2 to TRBJ1-5; 9 bases match TRBD1. The CDR3 length is 14 residues. CDR1 and CDR2 from the germline V gene are SNHLY and FYNNEI. With V trimmed by 6 bases and J by 5 bases, 5 bases remained unmatched. The CDR3 DNA reads as TGTGCCAGCAGAAGGACAGGGGCGGATCAGCCCCAGCATTTT. It yields the protein CASRRTGADQPQHF.

The rearrangement joins TRBV7-9 to TRBJ2-2; 11 positions match TRBD2. CDR3 length: 18 residues. V trimming: 1 base; J trimming: 6 bases; junction bases outside the gene matches: 10. CDR1 is SEHNR and CDR2 is FQNEAQ in the germline V gene (reference sequence). The CDR3 DNA reads TGTGCCAGCAGCTTAGAACGGACTAGCGGGCTTCCTGCCGGGGAGCTGTTTTTT. It translates to CASSLERTSGLPAGELFF.

V is TRBV30 and J is TRBJ1-1; possibly TRBD1 for D (5 bases). From germline, CDR1 is GTSNPN and CDR2 SVGIG (reference sequence). V lost 0 bases and J lost 7, with 6 bases in between. The CDR3 runs to 11 residues. As DNA, the CDR3 is TGTGCCTGGAGTGTGGGACTTGAAGCTTTCTTT. Protein product: CAWSVGLEAFF.

J is TRBJ1-2 and V is TRBV12-5; maybe TRBD1 (6 bases). The CDR3 sequence is 15 residues long. Germline V lookup: CDR1 LGHNT, CDR2 FRNRAP. V was cut by 4 bases and J by 7 bases, with 19 bases left in between. This CDR3 is CASGSRDRPAGGYTF. Here the CDR3 DNA reads TGTGCTAGTGGTTCGCGTGACAGGCCCGCCGGTGGCTACACCTTC.